This is a list of T cell receptor beta chains from one sample in a study of blood T cell repertoires in COVID-19. Here immunoSEQ multiplex PCR was the method, and the copy in TCRdb shows in-frame clones only, minus some. The sample consists of about 180,000 clones, roughly four fifths of them appearing once. Source material: peripheral blood. All receptors derive from a woman between 65 and 79 years old with COVID-19, enrolled during active disease. CDR3s include the opening cysteine and the closing phenylalanine or tryptophan. A D gene is named only where the DNA matches it firmly. Where a row states a size, it is once, few, many or the class of an expanded clone; other rows omit it.

V gene: TRBV18
D gene: TRBD2
CDR3 length: 16
clone size: -
J gene: TRBJ2-5
CDR3 DNA: TGTGCCAGCTCACCATGGCTAGCGGGCTCACAAGAGACCCAGTACTTC
CDR3 protein: CASSPWLAGSQETQYF

V gene: TRBV2
D gene: TRBD1
CDR3 length: 14
clone size: -
J gene: TRBJ1-5
CDR3 DNA: TGTGCCAGCAGGGAGTTTAACAGGGGACAGCCCCAGCATTTT
CDR3 protein: CASREFNRGQPQHF

V gene: TRBV24-1
D gene: -
CDR3 length: 16
clone size: -
J gene: TRBJ2-1
CDR3 DNA: TGTGCCACCAGTGATTCTACAGCGGTGTCCTACAATGAGCAGTTCTTC
CDR3 protein: CATSDSTAVSYNEQFF

V gene: TRBV6-2/TRBV6-3
D gene: TRBD1
CDR3 length: 13
clone size: -
J gene: TRBJ2-7
CDR3 DNA: TGTGCCAGCAGTGGTACAGGGGGCTACGAGCAGTACTTC
CDR3 protein: CASSGTGGYEQYF

V gene: TRBV5-5
D gene: -
CDR3 length: 19
clone size: -
J gene: TRBJ2-3
CDR3 DNA: TGTGCCAGCAGCTTGGAGGCGGCTAGCGTCTACTCTAGCACAGATACGCAGTATTTT
CDR3 protein: CASSLEAASVYSSTDTQYF

V gene: TRBV28
D gene: -
CDR3 length: 13
clone size: -
J gene: TRBJ1-2
CDR3 DNA: TGTGCCAGCAGTCTCGGTCTTAACTATGGCTACACCTTC
CDR3 protein: CASSLGLNYGYTF

V gene: TRBV28
D gene: TRBD2
CDR3 length: 16
clone size: -
J gene: TRBJ2-3
CDR3 DNA: TGTGCCAGCAGATCCTACCGAAGCGGGGTCACAGATACGCAGTATTTT
CDR3 protein: CASRSYRSGVTDTQYF

V gene: TRBV28
D gene: -
CDR3 length: 13
clone size: once
J gene: TRBJ2-5
CDR3 DNA: TGTGCCAGCAGAGGGGGGGGGCAAGAGACCCAGTACTTC
CDR3 protein: CASRGGGQETQYF

V gene: TRBV28
D gene: TRBD1
CDR3 length: 14
clone size: -
J gene: TRBJ1-2
CDR3 DNA: TGTGCCAGCAGTGGAGGACAGGGTTACTCTGGCTACACCTTC
CDR3 protein: CASSGGQGYSGYTF

V gene: TRBV5-4
D gene: -
CDR3 length: 14
clone size: -
J gene: TRBJ1-1
CDR3 DNA: TGTGCCAGCAGCTCTTTAAGGGGGTTTGGTGAAGCTTTCTTT
CDR3 protein: CASSSLRGFGEAFF

V gene: TRBV2
D gene: TRBD1
CDR3 length: 19
clone size: once
J gene: TRBJ1-5
CDR3 DNA: TGTGCCAGCAGTCTAAGGGGACAGGGGGCGCGGTTAAGCAATCAGCCCCAGCATTTT
CDR3 protein: CASSLRGQGARLSNQPQHF

V gene: TRBV19
D gene: -
CDR3 length: 13
clone size: -
J gene: TRBJ2-1
CDR3 DNA: TGTGCCAGTAGCTCGACTCCTTACAATGAGCAGTTCTTC
CDR3 protein: CASSSTPYNEQFF

V gene: TRBV6-4
D gene: -
CDR3 length: 15
clone size: -
J gene: TRBJ1-6
CDR3 DNA: TGTGCCAGCAGCCCAGCAGGGACTTATAATTCACCCCTCCACTTT
CDR3 protein: CASSPAGTYNSPLHF

V gene: TRBV7-6
D gene: -
CDR3 length: 16
clone size: -
J gene: TRBJ2-2
CDR3 DNA: TGTGCCAGCAGATTGGGACCAAGGAAGGGGGCCGGGGAGCTGTTTTTT
CDR3 protein: CASRLGPRKGAGELFF

V gene: TRBV29-1
D gene: -
CDR3 length: 11
clone size: -
J gene: TRBJ1-1
CDR3 DNA: TGCAGCGTGGTGGGCGTGGCTGAAGCTTTCTTT
CDR3 protein: CSVVGVAEAFF

V gene: TRBV6-6
D gene: TRBD2
CDR3 length: 13
clone size: -
J gene: TRBJ2-3
CDR3 DNA: TGTGCCAGCGGACTAGCGGGCACAGATACGCAGTATTTT
CDR3 protein: CASGLAGTDTQYF